This paragraph reports one TCR beta chain. At one end the junction does not follow the germline gene, possibly because of a read error. CDR1 and CDR2 (germline): SEHNR, FQNEAQ (reference sequence). This CDR3 has 16 amino acids. Template material for amplifying TCR beta CDR3 regions consisted of RNA transcripts. A set of HTBI primers served as the primers for a first-round RT-PCR of the TCR CDR3. TCRdb fed the multiplex PCR reads into MiXCR, producing one record per CDR3 protein. Counted here are 300,000 to 400,000 distinct CDR3 sequences, under 15% occurring once; the ten biggest clones make up roughly 9.2%. This sample was included in a study of T cells in Graves' hyperthyroidism and ophthalmopathy. Clinical symptoms, serum thyroxine, TRAb, thyroid ultrasound and orbital computed tomography informed diagnoses.

The rearrangement links TRBV7-9 to TRBJ1-3; D possibly corresponds to TRBD1 (5 bases). This clonotype originated in a woman under 30 with Graves' hyperthyroidism. The sample was blood. The CDR3 nucleotides are TGTGCCGGCAGCCCGAGGGGACCGCGGGATGGAAACACCATATATTTT. Encoded protein: CAGSPRGPRDGNTIYF.